The next 21 T cell receptor beta chains were all read from a single sample in a study of Ad26.COV2.S vaccination and SARS-CoV-2 variants. Libraries were prepared by immunoSEQ multiplex PCR; TCRdb keeps only in-frame clonotypes and omits some of them. The sample lists some 480,000 clones, around 88% seen once, with over 10% in the top ten. Treatment denoted: 19 received Ad26.COV2.S at low or high dose, single or two shots; about 5 received placebo; per-sample allocation not given. Sampling took place 63 days after the first vaccine or placebo injection. Material: peripheral blood, obtained in a trial of Ad26.COV2.S vaccine versus placebo. The receptor source for this set is a person aged 18-60 years who received the Ad26.COV2.S COVID-19 vaccine or a placebo.

The chain couples TRBV27 to TRBJ2-1; TRBD1 is a possible D gene (6 bases). The CDR3 consists of 15 residues. Per germline, CDR1 MNHEY and CDR2 SMNVEV (reference sequence). Trimming pared 0 bases from V and 5 bases from J, leaving 11 bases between. CDR3 in DNA: TGTGCCAGCAGTTTATCGGAAGGGACAAACAATGAGCAGTTCTTC. Translation gives CASSLSEGTNNEQFF.

V and J are TRBV10-3 and TRBJ2-7; 9 positions match TRBD1. The CDR3 is 14 residues long. V was pared by 3 bases and J by 4 bases, with 4 bases of the junction left unmatched. Looked up from germline, CDR1 is ENHRY and CDR2 is SYGVKD. In DNA, the CDR3 is TGTGCCATCAGTGAAAGACAGGGGGAGTACGAGCAGTACTTC. Amino acid sequence: CAISERQGEYEQYF.

The rearrangement joins TRBV27 to TRBJ1-2, with D hard to call. Trimming left V 2 bases short and J 5 bases short, with 12 bases between. Germline CDR1 reads MNHEY; CDR2 reads SMNVEV (reference sequence). The CDR3 runs to 14 residues. The CDR3 bases are TGTGCCAGCAGTTTAGGGCAGTCAGTATATGGCTACACCTTC. Its protein product is CASSLGQSVYGYTF.

J is TRBJ1-1 and V is TRBV6-5, with D perhaps TRBD1 (6 bases). Trimming took off 6 bases at V and 6 bases at J, with 14 bases between the two ends. Germline-derived CDR1 and CDR2 are MNHEY and SVGAGI. This CDR3 spans 13 amino acids. The CDR3 here is CASRPTGLSEAFF. Here the CDR3 DNA reads TGTGCCAGCAGACCAACAGGGCTATCTGAAGCTTTCTTT.

The chain uses TRBV7-2 and TRBJ1-2; TRBD1 aligns across 7 bases. Germline values: CDR1 SGHTA, CDR2 FQGNSA. Trimming removed 5 bases from V and 4 bases from J; junction bases left unmatched: 4. The CDR3 totals 13 residues. In nucleotides, the CDR3 is TGTGCCAGCAGCGGGGCAGGGGGCTATGGCTACACCTTC. Its translation is CASSGAGGYGYTF.

The chain is built from TRBV5-1 and TRBJ2-2, with 13 bases aligning to TRBD2. The CDR3 has 17 amino acids. Trimming removed 5 bases from V and 7 bases from J; junction bases left unmatched: 11. Germline CDR1 is SGHRS and CDR2 is YFSETQ. The CDR3 loop reads CASRPPGLAGLGGELFF. In DNA form, the CDR3 reads TGCGCCAGCAGACCTCCGGGACTAGCGGGATTAGGCGGGGAGCTGTTTTTT.

A word on this clone: Other nucleotide sequences from this sample produce the same CDR3. The J gene is TRBJ2-7, the V gene TRBV19, with TRBD2 identical over 7 bases. Trimming cost V 6 bases and J 0 bases; bases outside gene matches: 2. The CDR3 contains 13 residues. Germline V lookup: CDR1 LNHDA, CDR2 SQIVND (reference sequence). The CDR3 protein is CASRGRGSYEQYF. The DNA of the CDR3 is TGTGCCAGTAGGGGGAGGGGCTCCTACGAGCAGTACTTC.

This chain links TRBV10-3 with TRBJ2-7, with TRBD1 identical over 8 bases. The J segment lost 3 bases and the V segment lost 6 bases, leaving 10 bases of the junction unmatched. The germline V gene encodes CDR1 ENHRY and CDR2 SYGVKD. This CDR3 spans 15 amino acids. CDR3 nucleotides: TGTGCCATCAGCGGACCCCGGACAGGGAACTACGAGCAGTACTTC. Its protein product is CAISGPRTGNYEQYF.

This clone has a single count. The rearrangement links TRBV10-3 to TRBJ2-1; no reliable D call. V was cut by 3 bases and J by 4 bases, with 10 bases left in between. The CDR3 loop spans 14 amino acids. The germline CDR1 and CDR2 sequences are ENHRY and SYGVKD. The CDR3 region has the DNA TGTGCCATCAGTGAATACAAACTGTACAATGAGCAGTTCTTC. Translating it yields CAISEYKLYNEQFF.

The chain uses TRBV6-8 and TRBJ2-7; a weak D match, TRBD1 (5 bases). CDR1 and CDR2 from the germline V gene are MNHGY and SAAAGT. The CDR3 length is 13 residues. Between the trimmed V and J ends, which lost 7 bases and 0 bases, there was a span of 10 bases. Written as DNA, the CDR3 is TGTGCCAGCAAGGTTACAGGCTCCTACGAGCAGTACTTC. This codes for CASKVTGSYEQYF.

The chain joins TRBV10-3 to TRBJ2-7; 7 positions match TRBD2. V lost 4 bases to trimming and J lost 2 bases; unmatched junction nucleotides: 8. CDR3 size: 15 residues. The V gene's germline CDR1 is ENHRY and CDR2 SYGVKD. The CDR3 nucleotides read TGTGCCATCAGTGGGGGGGGAACAGGCCCCTACGAGCAGTACTTC. Protein product: CAISGGGTGPYEQYF.

The chain combines TRBV5-1 with TRBJ2-7; no definite D call. This CDR3 is 14 amino acids long. The V end was cut by 4 bases, the J end by 0 bases, with 11 bases between. Germline V gene data show CDR1 as SGHRS and CDR2 as YFSETQ. CDR3: CASSPFAVSYEQYF. The CDR3 bases are TGCGCCAGCAGCCCCTTCGCAGTCTCCTACGAGCAGTACTTC.

This clone has more than one count but fewer than ten. V gene TRBV28 combines with J gene TRBJ2-7, with 10 bases lining up with TRBD1. The CDR3 runs 16 residues. Germline CDR1 reads MDHEN; CDR2 reads SYDVKM. The V gene end was trimmed by 6 bases and the J gene end by 3 bases; junction bases not matched to a gene: 11. CDR3 in DNA: TGTGCCAGCAGGCTGGGGGGGACAGGGGCCTTCTACGAGCAGTACTTC. Protein product: CASRLGGTGAFYEQYF.

There are a few counts of this clone. The gene calls are TRBV27 and TRBJ2-7; either TRBD1 or TRBD2 may supply D (5 bases each). The CDR3 contains 17 residues. V shed 6 bases and J shed 4 bases, with 25 bases lying between them. Germline assignment: CDR1 MNHEY and CDR2 SMNVEV (reference sequence). In DNA, the CDR3 is TGTGCCAGCAGCCCCGGGGCCTCTACTCCCTATTTATACGAGCAGTACTTC. It encodes CASSPGASTPYLYEQYF.

The chain carries TRBV5-4 and TRBJ2-1; possibly TRBD2 for D (6 bases). The CDR3 length is 15 residues. Germline loops: CDR1 SGHNT, CDR2 YYREEE (reference sequence). V was cut by 1 base and J by 6 bases, with 14 bases left in between. This CDR3 reads CASSLIGPGGNEQFF. The CDR3 DNA is TGTGCCAGCAGCTTGATTGGGCCCGGGGGCAATGAGCAGTTCTTC.

The CDR3 loop is CASNVQGPNTGELFF. CDR3 bases: TGTGCCAGTAACGTGCAGGGGCCGAACACCGGGGAGCTGTTTTTT. V and J are TRBV19 and TRBJ2-2, with a tentative D call TRBD1 (6 bases). Germline V gives CDR1 LNHDA, CDR2 SQIVND (reference sequence). The CDR3 consists of 15 residues. Trimming took off 7 bases at V and 0 bases at J, with 12 bases between the two ends.

This chain joins TRBV19 and TRBJ1-1, with a weak D call TRBD1 (5 bases). Germline V CDR1 and CDR2: LNHDA, SQIVND (reference sequence). V lost 4 bases and J 0 bases, leaving 9 bases between the germline ends. This CDR3 contains 14 residues. The CDR3 bases are TGTGCCAGTAGTACCCTGGGGCTGAACACTGAAGCTTTCTTT. Encoded protein: CASSTLGLNTEAFF.

The chain joins TRBV7-3 to TRBJ1-5; D unclear. The CDR3 loop spans 13 amino acids. The ends were cut back, 3 bases at V and 9 bases at J, with 12 bases in the middle. Germline V gene lookup returns CDR1 SGHTA and CDR2 FQGTGA. CDR3 DNA: TGTGCCAGCAGCTTTGACGGAGTTACGCCCCAGCATTTT. It yields the protein CASSFDGVTPQHF.

The genes are TRBV5-1 and TRBJ2-1; no reliable D call. In germline, CDR1 is SGHRS, CDR2 YFSETQ. V shed 7 bases and J shed 0 bases, with 11 bases lying between them. CDR3 length equals 14 residues. The CDR3 DNA reads as TGCGCCAGCCGCGAGGATGTCTCCTACAATGAGCAGTTCTTC. Translated: CASREDVSYNEQFF.

The J gene is TRBJ1-6, the V gene TRBV4-2; perhaps TRBD1 as D (5 bases). Trimming took 4 bases from V and 7 from J, leaving 14 bases between them. The CDR3 is made up of 15 amino acids. CDR1 is LGHNA and CDR2 is YNFKEQ in the germline V gene. Written as DNA, the CDR3 is TGTGCCAGCAGCCCCGCCTGGACACAAAATTCACCCCTCCACTTT. Its protein product is CASSPAWTQNSPLHF.

This chain uses TRBV7-3 with TRBJ2-3; tentative D call: TRBD2 (6 bases). The CDR3 runs 16 residues. Germline assignment: CDR1 SGHTA and CDR2 FQGTGA. With 5 bases removed from V and 0 bases from J, the gap between germline ends came to 15 bases. The CDR3 region has the DNA TGTGCCAGCAGCCAAAGGGGCGGGATTAGCACAGATACGCAGTATTTT. Its protein is CASSQRGGISTDTQYF. Drawing the rest from reference TRBV7-3 and TRBJ2-3, the complete variable domain is GAGVSQTPSNKVTEKGKYVELRCDPISGHTALYWYRQSLGQGPEFLIYFQGTGAADDSGLPNDRFFAVRPEGSVSTLKIQRTERGDSAVYLCASSQRGGISTDTQYFGPGTRLTVL.